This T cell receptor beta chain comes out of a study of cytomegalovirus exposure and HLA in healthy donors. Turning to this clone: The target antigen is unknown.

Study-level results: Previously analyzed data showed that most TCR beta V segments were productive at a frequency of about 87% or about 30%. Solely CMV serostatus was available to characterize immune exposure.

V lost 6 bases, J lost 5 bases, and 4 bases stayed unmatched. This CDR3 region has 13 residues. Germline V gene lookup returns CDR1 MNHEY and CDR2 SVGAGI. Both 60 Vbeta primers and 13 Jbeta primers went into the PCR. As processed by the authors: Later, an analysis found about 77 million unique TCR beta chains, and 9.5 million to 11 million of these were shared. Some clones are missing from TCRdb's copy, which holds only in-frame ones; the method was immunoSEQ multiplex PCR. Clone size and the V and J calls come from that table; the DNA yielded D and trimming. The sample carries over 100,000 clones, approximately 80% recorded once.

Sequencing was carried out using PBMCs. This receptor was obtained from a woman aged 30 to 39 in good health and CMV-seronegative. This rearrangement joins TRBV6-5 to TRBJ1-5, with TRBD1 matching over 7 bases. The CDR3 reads CASSVTGDQPQHF. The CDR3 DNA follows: TGTGCCAGCAGCGTAACAGGGGATCAGCCCCAGCATTTT.